A selection of T cell receptor beta chains follows, all from one sample in a study of blood T cell repertoires in COVID-19. Using immunoSEQ multiplex PCR, the repertoire was profiled, and TCRdb retains in-frame clones only, with some absent. This table has 250,000 to 300,000 clones, roughly 90% appearing once. The specimen sequenced was peripheral blood. Receptors originate from a woman aged 25 to 39 with COVID-19, enrolled during active disease. Both conserved end residues are part of each CDR3. Fields, in order: clone size, V gene, CDR3 length, J gene, D gene, CDR3 protein, CDR3 DNA. D genes are given only for firm matches. Rows may omit the clone size; those that give it use once, few, many or a size class.

-,TRBV19,13,TRBJ1-5,-,CASSNSVHQPQHF,TGTGCCAGTAGTAACTCCGTACATCAGCCCCAGCATTTT
-,TRBV19,16,TRBJ2-7,TRBD2,CASSLSGTSGSYEQYF,TGTGCCAGTAGTCTCTCCGGGACTAGCGGGAGCTACGAGCAGTACTTC
once,TRBV2,18,TRBJ1-6,-,CATTRPGRGEPLNSPLHF,TGTGCCACCACCCGTCCTGGGCGGGGAGAACCCCTCAATTCACCCCTCCACTTT
-,TRBV11-2,19,TRBJ2-3,TRBD1,CASSLGTGVFDVFTDTQYF,TGTGCCAGCAGCTTAGGGACAGGGGTTTTCGACGTTTTCACAGATACGCAGTATTTT
-,TRBV4-2,15,TRBJ1-3,TRBD1,CASSLNTGAGNTIYF,TGTGCCAGCAGCCTTAACACAGGGGCTGGAAACACCATATATTTT
-,TRBV6-5,15,TRBJ2-7,-,CASRGDFPTSYEQYF,TGTGCCAGCAGAGGGGACTTTCCCACTTCCTACGAGCAGTACTTC
few,TRBV5-1,13,TRBJ2-5,TRBD2,CASSFGGTETQYF,TGCGCCAGCAGCTTCGGGGGGACGGAGACCCAGTACTTC
-,TRBV11-1,17,TRBJ2-5,-,CASSLAWWGGPRETQYF,TGTGCCAGCAGCTTAGCGTGGTGGGGGGGCCCCCGAGAGACCCAGTACTTC
-,TRBV20-1,14,TRBJ2-5,-,CSASGQGWQETQYF,TGCAGTGCTAGTGGTCAGGGGTGGCAAGAGACCCAGTACTTC
-,TRBV21-1,18,TRBJ1-2,-,CASSKAQQGKNWADGYTF,TGTGCCAGCAGCAAAGCGCAGCAGGGCAAGAATTGGGCGGATGGCTACACCTTC
-,TRBV18,16,TRBJ2-3,TRBD2,CASSRTGTSVADTQYF,TGTGCCAGCTCGCGTACCGGGACTAGCGTTGCAGATACGCAGTATTTT
once,TRBV2,15,TRBJ2-5,-,CASPRIGAAPETQYF,TGTGCCAGCCCAAGGATCGGAGCGGCCCCGGAGACCCAGTACTTC
-,TRBV2,13,TRBJ2-3,-,CASSGIATDTQYF,TGTGCCAGCAGTGGAATAGCCACAGATACGCAGTATTTT
-,TRBV6-5,15,TRBJ2-3,TRBD1,CASSRTGGWTDTQYF,TGTGCCAGCAGCAGGACAGGGGGGTGGACAGATACGCAGTATTTT
once,TRBV4-2,17,TRBJ1-5,TRBD1,CASSQGVGTGFAQPQHF,TGTGCCAGCAGCCAAGGTGTTGGGACAGGGTTCGCTCAGCCCCAGCATTTT
-,TRBV7-9,15,TRBJ1-3,-,CASSLTGNSGNTIYF,TGTGCCAGCAGCTTGACAGGAAACTCTGGAAACACCATATATTTT
-,TRBV7-6,15,TRBJ1-2,TRBD1,CASSSTGGAGSGYTF,TGTGCCAGCAGCTCAACAGGGGGCGCAGGGTCGGGCTACACCTTC
once,TRBV4-2,15,TRBJ2-7,-,CASSQGRPEVDEQYF,TGTGCCAGCAGCCAAGGTCGGCCAGAGGTGGACGAGCAGTACTTC
once,TRBV12-3/TRBV12-4,11,TRBJ2-4,TRBD1,CASSPGTVQYF,TGTGCCAGCAGTCCCGGGACAGTTCAGTACTTC
-,TRBV19,15,TRBJ2-2,-,CASSFSSVVTGELFF,TGTGCCAGTAGTTTTTCCAGCGTAGTCACCGGGGAGCTGTTTTTT
-,TRBV7-9,14,TRBJ1-5,-,CASSFSAVNQPQHF,TGTGCCAGCAGCTTCTCGGCGGTGAATCAGCCCCAGCATTTT
-,TRBV5-4,13,TRBJ1-2,-,CASSNNPDRGYTF,TGTGCCAGCAGCAATAACCCCGATAGAGGCTACACCTTC
-,TRBV19,15,TRBJ1-6,TRBD1,CASSPGQGYYSPLHF,TGTGCCAGTAGTCCGGGACAGGGATATTATTCACCCCTCCACTTT
-,TRBV19,15,TRBJ1-2,-,CASSIGFGGSYGYTF,TGTGCCAGTAGTATAGGGTTCGGGGGGTCCTATGGCTACACCTTC
-,TRBV29-1,15,TRBJ2-3,-,CSVVGGTERSDTQYF,TGCAGCGTGGTTGGCGGGACAGAGAGGTCAGATACGCAGTATTTT
-,TRBV19,14,TRBJ2-1,-,CASRGAGVYHEQFF,TGTGCCAGTAGGGGGGCAGGGGTTTACCATGAGCAGTTCTTC
-,TRBV2,17,TRBJ1-6,TRBD1,CASSGQGTSSYNSPLHF,TGTGCCAGCAGTGGACAGGGGACAAGCTCCTATAATTCACCCCTCCACTTT
-,TRBV19,15,TRBJ2-2,TRBD1,CASRDRGIGTGELFF,TGTGCCAGTCGGGACAGGGGAATCGGTACGGGGGAGCTGTTTTTT
-,TRBV28,15,TRBJ1-6,-,CASSPLAGRNSPLHF,TGTGCCAGCAGTCCCCTGGCAGGGCGTAATTCACCCCTCCACTTT
-,TRBV5-1,16,TRBJ2-1,TRBD2,CASSFARGGLYNEQFF,TGCGCCAGCAGCTTCGCACGGGGGGGCCTCTACAATGAGCAGTTCTTC
-,TRBV4-1,15,TRBJ2-1,TRBD2,CASSPYSGGGVEQFF,TGCGCCAGCAGCCCCTATAGCGGGGGGGGAGTTGAGCAGTTCTTC
-,TRBV19,11,TRBJ1-1,-,CASGQNTEAFF,TGTGCCTCCGGACAGAACACTGAAGCTTTCTTT
-,TRBV4-1,16,TRBJ2-1,TRBD2,CASSQDPRLAYNEQFF,TGCGCCAGCAGCCAAGATCCGAGACTAGCGTACAATGAGCAGTTCTTC
-,TRBV19,14,TRBJ2-5,-,CASSMGGARETQYF,TGTGCCAGTAGTATGGGGGGGGCTAGGGAGACCCAGTACTTC